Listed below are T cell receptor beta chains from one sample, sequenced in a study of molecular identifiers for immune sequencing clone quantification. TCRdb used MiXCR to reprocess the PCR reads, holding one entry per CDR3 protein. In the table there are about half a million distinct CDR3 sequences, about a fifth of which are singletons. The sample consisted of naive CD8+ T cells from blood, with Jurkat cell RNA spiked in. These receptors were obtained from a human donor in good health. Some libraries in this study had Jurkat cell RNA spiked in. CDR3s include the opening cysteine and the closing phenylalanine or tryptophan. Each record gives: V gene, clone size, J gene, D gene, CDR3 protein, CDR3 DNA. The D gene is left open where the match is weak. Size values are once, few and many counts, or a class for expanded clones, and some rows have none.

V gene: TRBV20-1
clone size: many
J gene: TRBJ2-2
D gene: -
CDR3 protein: CSARNTGELFF
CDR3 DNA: TGCAGTGCTAGAAACACCGGGGAGCTGTTTTTT

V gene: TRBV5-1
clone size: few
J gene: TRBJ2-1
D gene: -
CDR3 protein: CASSDRPYNEQFF
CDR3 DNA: TGCGCCAGCAGCGATCGGCCTTACAATGAGCAGTTCTTC

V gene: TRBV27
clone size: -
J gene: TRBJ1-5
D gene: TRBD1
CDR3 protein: CASSKLDRVGNQPQHF
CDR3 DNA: TGTGCCAGCAGTAAACTAGACAGGGTCGGCAATCAGCCCCAGCATTTT

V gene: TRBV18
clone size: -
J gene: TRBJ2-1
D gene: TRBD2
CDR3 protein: CASSTGTSGGPSYNEQFF
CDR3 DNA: TGTGCCAGCTCAACTGGGACTAGCGGGGGGCCGTCCTACAATGAGCAGTTCTTC

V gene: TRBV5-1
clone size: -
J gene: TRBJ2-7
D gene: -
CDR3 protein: CASSLELIAYEQYF
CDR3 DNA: TGCGCCAGCAGCCTGGAGCTGATAGCCTACGAGCAGTACTTC

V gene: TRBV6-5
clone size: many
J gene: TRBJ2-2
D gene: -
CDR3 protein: CASSYSIQTNTGELFF
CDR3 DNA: TGTGCCAGCAGTTACTCGATCCAAACGAACACCGGGGAGCTGTTTTTT

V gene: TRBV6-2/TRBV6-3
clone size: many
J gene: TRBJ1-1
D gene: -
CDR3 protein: CASSYSRGRDTEAFF
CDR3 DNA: TGTGCCAGCAGTTACTCGAGGGGTCGGGACACTGAAGCTTTCTTT

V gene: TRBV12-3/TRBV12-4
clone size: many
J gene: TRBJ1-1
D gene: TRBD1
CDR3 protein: CASRLLPGGAHTEAFF
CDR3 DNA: TGTGCCAGCAGACTGCTACCAGGGGGCGCACACACTGAAGCTTTCTTT

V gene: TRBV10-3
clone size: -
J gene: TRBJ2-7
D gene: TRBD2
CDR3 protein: CAIGGGSSYEQYF
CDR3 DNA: TGTGCCATCGGCGGGGGGTCATCCTACGAGCAGTACTTC

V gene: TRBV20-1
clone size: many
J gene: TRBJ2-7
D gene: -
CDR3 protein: CSARVPSLVHGYEQYF
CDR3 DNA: TGCAGTGCTAGAGTTCCCTCGTTAGTCCACGGCTACGAGCAGTACTTC

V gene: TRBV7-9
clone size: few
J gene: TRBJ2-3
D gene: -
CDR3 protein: CASSPSGGGGPTDTQYF
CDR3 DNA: TGTGCCAGCAGCCCCTCAGGGGGCGGGGGGCCCACAGATACGCAGTATTTT

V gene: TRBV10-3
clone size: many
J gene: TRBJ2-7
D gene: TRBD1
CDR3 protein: CAISEPGTGHYEQYF
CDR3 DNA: TGTGCCATCAGTGAGCCCGGGACAGGACACTACGAGCAGTACTTC

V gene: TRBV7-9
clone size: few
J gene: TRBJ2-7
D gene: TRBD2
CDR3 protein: CASSTDGAGEQYF
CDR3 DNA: TGTGCCAGCAGCACTGATGGAGCGGGAGAGCAGTACTTC

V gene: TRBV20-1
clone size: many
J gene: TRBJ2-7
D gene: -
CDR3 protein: CSARGGSYEQYF
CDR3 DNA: TGCAGTGCTAGAGGGGGGTCCTACGAGCAGTACTTC

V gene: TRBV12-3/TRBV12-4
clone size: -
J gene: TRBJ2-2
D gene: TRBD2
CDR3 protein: CASSSTLAGAIRELFF
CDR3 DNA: TGTGCCAGCAGTTCAACCCTAGCGGGGGCAATCAGGGAGCTGTTTTTT

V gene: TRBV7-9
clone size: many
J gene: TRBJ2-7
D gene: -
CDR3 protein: CASSPPGADEQYF
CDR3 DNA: TGTGCCAGCAGCCCGCCTGGGGCGGACGAGCAGTACTTC

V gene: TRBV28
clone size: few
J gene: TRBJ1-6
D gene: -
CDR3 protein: CASSPTNNSPLHF
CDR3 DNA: TGTGCCAGCAGTCCCACGAATAATTCACCCCTCCACTTT

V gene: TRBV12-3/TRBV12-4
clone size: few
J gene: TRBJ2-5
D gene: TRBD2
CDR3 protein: CASSASGVNGETQYF
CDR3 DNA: TGTGCCAGCAGTGCAAGCGGGGTGAATGGGGAGACCCAGTACTTC

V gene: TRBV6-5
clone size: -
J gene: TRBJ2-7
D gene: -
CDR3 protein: CASSYGELDGQYF
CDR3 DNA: TGTGCCAGCAGTTACGGGGAATTGGATGGGCAGTACTTC

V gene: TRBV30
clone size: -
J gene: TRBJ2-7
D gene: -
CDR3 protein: CAWDLGVSVDEQYF
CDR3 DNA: TGTGCCTGGGACCTGGGGGTATCGGTGGACGAGCAGTACTTC

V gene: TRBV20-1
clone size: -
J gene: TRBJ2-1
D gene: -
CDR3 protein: CSAPRTDFRSSYNEQFF
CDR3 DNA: TGCAGTGCCCCCCGGACAGATTTCAGGAGCTCCTACAATGAGCAGTTCTTC

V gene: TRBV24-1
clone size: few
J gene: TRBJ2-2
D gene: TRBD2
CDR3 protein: CATSDRRLASRPNTGELFF
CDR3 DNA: TGTGCCACCAGTGACCGCCGACTAGCGTCGCGACCGAACACCGGGGAGCTGTTTTTT

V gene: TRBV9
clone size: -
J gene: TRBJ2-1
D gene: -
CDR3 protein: CASSVERSGYSYNEQFF
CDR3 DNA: TGTGCCAGCAGCGTAGAGCGTAGCGGATACTCCTACAATGAGCAGTTCTTC

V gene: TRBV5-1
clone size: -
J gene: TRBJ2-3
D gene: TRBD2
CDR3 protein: CASSLVSGGSTDTRYF
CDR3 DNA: TGCGCCAGCAGCTTGGTTAGCGGGGGAAGCACAGATACGCGGTATTTT

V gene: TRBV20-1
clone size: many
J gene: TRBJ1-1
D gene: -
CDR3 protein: CSAPRGIIEAFF
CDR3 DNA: TGCAGTGCCCCCAGGGGAATTATTGAAGCTTTCTTT

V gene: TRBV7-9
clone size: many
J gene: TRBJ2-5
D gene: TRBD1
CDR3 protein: CASSLGQGPETQYF
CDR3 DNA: TGTGCCAGCAGCTTAGGACAGGGGCCCGAGACCCAGTACTTC

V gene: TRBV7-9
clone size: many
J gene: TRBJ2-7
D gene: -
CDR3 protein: CASSLGFDYEQYF
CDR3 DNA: TGTGCCAGCAGCTTAGGTTTTGACTACGAGCAGTACTTC

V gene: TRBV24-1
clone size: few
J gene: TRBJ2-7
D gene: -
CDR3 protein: CATPGRDYRLYEQYF
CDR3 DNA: TGTGCCACCCCCGGCAGGGATTATCGCCTGTACGAGCAGTACTTC

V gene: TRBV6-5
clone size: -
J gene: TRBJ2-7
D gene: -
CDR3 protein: CASSDAGHGTYEQYF
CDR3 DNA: TGTGCCAGCAGTGACGCAGGGCACGGAACCTACGAGCAGTACTTC

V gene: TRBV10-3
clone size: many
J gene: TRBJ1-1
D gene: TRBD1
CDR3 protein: CAIRQGEGMNTEAFF
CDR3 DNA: TGTGCCATCAGGCAGGGGGAGGGAATGAACACTGAAGCTTTCTTT

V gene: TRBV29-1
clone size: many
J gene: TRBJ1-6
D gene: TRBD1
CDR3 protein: CSVVPGGNSPLHF
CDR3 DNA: TGCAGCGTTGTTCCAGGGGGAAACTCACCCCTCCACTTT

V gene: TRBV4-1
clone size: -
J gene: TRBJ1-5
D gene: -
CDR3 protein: CASSQVANSNQPQHF
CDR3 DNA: TGCGCCAGCAGCCAAGTTGCAAATAGCAATCAGCCCCAGCATTTT

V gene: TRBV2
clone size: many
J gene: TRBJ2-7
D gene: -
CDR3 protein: CASTWGPGTYEQYF
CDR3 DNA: TGTGCCAGCACTTGGGGCCCCGGAACCTACGAGCAGTACTTC

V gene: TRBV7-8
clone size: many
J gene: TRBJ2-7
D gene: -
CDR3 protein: CASSPQDSYEQYF
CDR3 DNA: TGTGCCAGCAGCCCACAGGACTCCTACGAGCAGTACTTC

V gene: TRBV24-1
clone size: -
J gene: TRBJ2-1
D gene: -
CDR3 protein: CATSDTSRAHEQFF
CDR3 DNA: TGTGCCACCAGTGATACCTCCAGGGCTCATGAGCAGTTCTTC

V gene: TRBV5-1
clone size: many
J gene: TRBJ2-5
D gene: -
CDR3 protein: CASSPWAGLQETQYF
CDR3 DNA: TGCGCCAGCAGCCCATGGGCGGGCCTCCAAGAGACCCAGTACTTC

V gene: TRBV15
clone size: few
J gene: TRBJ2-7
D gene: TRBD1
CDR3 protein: CATSRDLGTGTYEQYF
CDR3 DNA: TGTGCCACCAGCAGAGATTTGGGGACAGGGACCTACGAGCAGTACTTC

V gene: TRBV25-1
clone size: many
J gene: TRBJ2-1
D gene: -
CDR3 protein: CASSVRNVRYSSYNEQFF
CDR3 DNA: TGTGCCAGCAGTGTTCGAAATGTCCGGTACAGCTCCTACAATGAGCAGTTCTTC

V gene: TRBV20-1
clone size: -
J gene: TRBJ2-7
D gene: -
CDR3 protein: CSAGRTGVDEQYF
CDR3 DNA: TGCAGTGCTGGGCGGACTGGCGTCGACGAGCAGTACTTC

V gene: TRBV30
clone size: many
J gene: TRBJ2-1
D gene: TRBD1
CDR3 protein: CAWRKGTGIYEQFF
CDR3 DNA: TGTGCCTGGAGGAAGGGGACAGGGATATATGAGCAGTTCTTC

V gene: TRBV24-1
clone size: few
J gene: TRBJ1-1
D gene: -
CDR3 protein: CATSSGTVMNTEAFF
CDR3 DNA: TGTGCCACCAGTTCCGGGACGGTCATGAACACTGAAGCTTTCTTT

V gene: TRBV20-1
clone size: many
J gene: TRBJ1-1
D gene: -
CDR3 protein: CSARVYGPNTEAFF
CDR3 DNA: TGCAGTGCTAGAGTTTATGGGCCTAACACTGAAGCTTTCTTT

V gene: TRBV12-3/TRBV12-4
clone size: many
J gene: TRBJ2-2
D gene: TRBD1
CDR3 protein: CASSQNRGRGGELFF
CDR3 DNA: TGTGCCAGCAGTCAAAACAGGGGGCGAGGCGGGGAGCTGTTTTTT

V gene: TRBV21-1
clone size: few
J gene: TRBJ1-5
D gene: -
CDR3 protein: CASSKGPEWNQPQHF
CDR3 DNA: TGTGCCAGCAGCAAAGGGCCAGAATGGAATCAGCCCCAGCATTTT

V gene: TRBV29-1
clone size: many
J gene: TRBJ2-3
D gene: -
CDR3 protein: CSVEEGRRGSTDTQYF
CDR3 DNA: TGCAGCGTTGAAGAAGGGAGGCGGGGAAGCACAGATACGCAGTATTTT

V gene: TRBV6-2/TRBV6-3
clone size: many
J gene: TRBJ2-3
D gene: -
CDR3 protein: CASIQTQDSTDTQYF
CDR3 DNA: TGTGCCAGCATTCAGACTCAGGATAGCACAGATACGCAGTATTTT

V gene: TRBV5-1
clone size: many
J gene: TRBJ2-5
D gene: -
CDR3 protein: CASSYDGGAQTQYF
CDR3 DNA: TGCGCCAGCAGCTATGATGGGGGCGCGCAGACCCAGTACTTC